Below, 26 T cell receptor beta chains from the same sample are listed, as sequenced in a study of blood T cell repertoires in COVID-19. Measured with immunoSEQ multiplex PCR; TCRdb has only the in-frame clones, and not every one. Of more than 150,000 clones in the sample, approximately 78% were seen once. The specimen was PBMCs or T cells enriched from blood (not recorded which). Receptor source: a woman aged 45 to 65 who had recovered from COVID-19.

V gene TRBV7-2 combines with J gene TRBJ2-7; 13 bases agree with TRBD2. Trimming at V came to 5 bases and at J to 2 bases, leaving 6 bases not matched to a gene. Germline CDR1 reads SGHTA; CDR2 reads FQGNSA. The CDR3 totals 16 residues. The CDR3 DNA sequence: TGTGCCAGCAGCATAGGAGGACTAGCGGGAGCCTACGAGCAGTACTTC. It yields the protein CASSIGGLAGAYEQYF. Using reference TRBV7-2 and TRBJ2-7 for the parts outside the CDR3, the full variable domain is GAGVSQSPSNKVTEKGKDVELRCDPISGHTALYWYRQSLGQGLEFLIYFQGNSAPDKSGLPSDRFSAERTGGSVSTLTIQRTQQEDSAVYLCASSIGGLAGAYEQYFGPGTRLTVT.

The gene calls are TRBV2 and TRBJ2-1; possible D gene TRBD1, 6 bases. The ends were cut back, 6 bases at V and 3 bases at J, with 9 bases in the middle. The CDR3 runs 13 residues. Germline loops: CDR1 SNHLY, CDR2 FYNNEI. The CDR3: CASRDSFYNEQFF. The CDR3 DNA is TGTGCCAGCAGGGACAGCTTCTACAATGAGCAGTTCTTC.

This sequence joins TRBV2 and TRBJ2-5; a weak D match, TRBD2 (6 bases). The V end lost 5 bases, the J end lost 5 bases, and 18 bases lay between the germline ends. This CDR3 is built from 15 residues. The germline CDR1 and CDR2 sequences are SNHLY and FYNNEI. CDR3: CASSTQPAGIETQYF. For the CDR3, the DNA is TGTGCCAGCAGTACTCAACCGGCGGGGATCGAGACCCAGTACTTC.

This clone was seen a single time. This CDR3 reads CASSGVRAGDPLEQYF. As DNA, the CDR3 is TGTGCCAGTAGTGGAGTTAGAGCGGGAGACCCGTTGGAGCAGTACTTC. V is TRBV19 and J is TRBJ2-7, with 8 bases aligning to TRBD2. V lost 5 bases to trimming and J lost 7 bases; unmatched junction nucleotides: 16. The CDR3 loop spans 16 amino acids. The germline V gene encodes CDR1 LNHDA and CDR2 SQIVND (reference sequence).

This clone showed up just a few times. The rearrangement uses TRBV5-1 and TRBJ1-1, with D uncertain. Germline V gene sequence: CDR1 SGHRS, CDR2 YFSETQ. The germline V and J ends were trimmed by 3 bases and 0 bases, with 9 bases remaining between them. CDR3 length equals 14 residues. The CDR3 reads CASSSGNLNTEAFF. The CDR3 DNA reads TGCGCCAGCAGCTCCGGGAACTTGAACACTGAAGCTTTCTTT. The whole variable domain, filled in from reference TRBV5-1 and TRBJ1-1, reads KAGVTQTPRYLIKTRGQQVTLSCSPISGHRSVSWYQQTPGQGLQFLFEYFSETQRNKGNFPGRFSGRQFSNSRSEMNVSTLELGDSALYLCASSSGNLNTEAFFGQGTRLTVV.

J is TRBJ1-5 and V is TRBV6-2 or TRBV6-3, with a weak D call TRBD1 (6 bases). From germline, CDR1 is MNHEY and CDR2 SVGEGT. V gave up 6 bases and J gave up 0 bases, with 15 bases separating them. This CDR3 contains 16 residues. The CDR3 DNA is TGTGCCAGCAGCGCCACAGGGCCCTATAGCAATCAGCCCCAGCATTTT. It yields the protein CASSATGPYSNQPQHF.

The chain combines TRBV7-9 with TRBJ1-4; 7 bases agree with TRBD1. Germline trimming cut 5 bases from V and 1 base from J; bases unmatched to any gene: 4. This CDR3 comprises 15 residues. The V gene's germline CDR1 is SEHNR and CDR2 FQNEAQ (reference sequence). CDR3 DNA: TGTGCCAGCAGCGTAAACAGGGGAACTAATGAAAAACTGTTTTTT. It is translated as CASSVNRGTNEKLFF.

This clone was picked up one time. This chain joins TRBV7-3 and TRBJ1-2; D gene uncertain. CDR1 SGHTA and CDR2 FQGTGA come from the germline V gene. The CDR3 extends over 19 amino acids. Between the trimmed V and J ends, which lost 2 bases and 4 bases, there was a span of 26 bases. This chain's CDR3 is CASSLAPGLKGGSGYGYTF. CDR3 nucleotide sequence: TGTGCCAGCAGCTTAGCCCCCGGTCTCAAGGGAGGCTCGGGCTATGGCTACACCTTC.

The V gene is TRBV30, the J gene TRBJ1-1; D gene ambiguous. CDR1 and CDR2 (germline): GTSNPN, SVGIG (reference sequence). The CDR3 runs 13 residues. The V end lost 1 base, the J end lost 5 bases, and 11 bases lay between the germline ends. This CDR3 reads CAWSARERTEAFF. In DNA form, the CDR3 reads TGTGCCTGGAGTGCCAGAGAGAGGACTGAAGCTTTCTTT.

This clone was counted a single time. The gene calls are TRBV7-2 and TRBJ2-7; a weak D match, TRBD2 (6 bases). V lost 1 base to trimming and J lost 3 bases, with 13 bases between them. The germline gives CDR1 SGHTA, CDR2 FQGNSA. The CDR3 spans 15 residues. CDR3 coding DNA: TGTGCCAGCAGCTTAGGGGTGGGAGGTCTCTACGAGCAGTACTTC. The encoded protein is CASSLGVGGLYEQYF.

The V call is TRBV7-3, the J call TRBJ2-2; 13 bases are shared with TRBD2. The V gene end was trimmed by 2 bases and the J gene end by 10 bases; junction bases not matched to a gene: 4. The V gene's germline CDR1 is SGHTA and CDR2 FQGTGA. This CDR3 has 15 residues. The CDR3, as DNA: TGTGCCAGCAGCTTAGGACTAGCGGGAGAGGAGGAGCTGTTTTTT. The encoded protein is CASSLGLAGEEELFF.

V and J are TRBV7-8 and TRBJ1-5; D is unresolved. CDR1 and CDR2 from the germline V gene are SGHVS and FQNEAQ. Trimming removed 2 bases from V and 7 bases from J, with 6 bases in between. The CDR3 contains 12 residues. This CDR3 reads CASSLQAQPQHF. Here the CDR3 DNA reads TGTGCCAGCAGCTTACAGGCCCAGCCCCAGCATTTT.

The rearrangement joins TRBV6-5 to TRBJ1-1; no reliable D call. The ends were cut back, 11 bases at V and 4 bases at J, with 23 bases in the middle. Germline V gene lookup returns CDR1 MNHEY and CDR2 SVGAGI. The CDR3 sequence is 15 residues long. CDR3 bases: TGTGCCGTCCTCCCCTATAGGAGTAGCGCCACTGAAGCTTTCTTT. It is translated as CAVLPYRSSATEAFF.

In this sample, this clone turned up a few times. The V gene is TRBV7-6, the J gene TRBJ2-1; D unresolved. V was clipped by 2 bases and J by 0 bases, with 20 bases between them. Germline CDR1 and CDR2: SGHVS and FNYEAQ. The CDR3 covers 19 residues. CDR3 sequence reads: CASSLLAAQLESSYNEQFF. In DNA, the CDR3 is TGTGCCAGCAGCTTACTTGCCGCTCAATTGGAGAGCTCCTACAATGAGCAGTTCTTC.

The CDR3 bases are TGTGCCAGTAGTATGTTGACAGGACGGGAGACCCAGTACTTC. Translated, it gives CASSMLTGRETQYF. The chain joins TRBV19 to TRBJ2-5; D might be TRBD1 (6 bases). Germline V CDR1 and CDR2: LNHDA, SQIVND (reference sequence). Trimming took off 3 bases at V and 5 bases at J, with 13 bases between the two ends. The CDR3 extends over 14 amino acids.

The gene calls are TRBV7-2 and TRBJ1-2, with D possibly matching TRBD1 (5 bases). The ends were cut back, 1 base at V and 3 bases at J, with 6 bases in the middle. CDR3 length equals 13 residues. Germline V CDR1 and CDR2: SGHTA, FQGNSA. CDR3 nucleotide sequence: TGTGCCAGCAGCTTAGAGGGGCACTATGGCTACACCTTC. Amino acids: CASSLEGHYGYTF.

This clone was counted a few times. The chain employs TRBV28 and TRBJ1-2; 9 nucleotides align to TRBD1. Trimming cost V 5 bases and J 1 base; bases outside gene matches: 8. This CDR3 has 16 residues. The germline V gene has CDR1 MDHEN and CDR2 SYDVKM. The CDR3 nucleotides are TGTGCCAGCAGTCCAGGGGGACAGGGTCTTAACTATGGCTACACCTTC. Translation gives CASSPGGQGLNYGYTF.

The J gene is TRBJ2-3, the V gene TRBV7-3, with TRBD2 as a possible D gene (6 bases). With 4 bases removed from V and 6 bases from J, the gap between germline ends came to 20 bases. CDR3 length: 16 amino acids. The germline CDR1 and CDR2 sequences are SGHTA and FQGTGA. In nucleotides, the CDR3 is TGTGCCAGCAGCTCCAATGGGGGACTTTCGCAGGATACGCAGTATTTT. It codes for CASSSNGGLSQDTQYF. The variable domain in full, completed from reference TRBV7-3 and TRBJ2-3, reads GAGVSQTPSNKVTEKGKYVELRCDPISGHTALYWYRQSLGQGPEFLIYFQGTGAADDSGLPNDRFFAVRPEGSVSTLKIQRTERGDSAVYLCASSSNGGLSQDTQYFGPGTRLTVL.

This chain joins TRBV7-2 and TRBJ2-2; the D is unclear. Per the germline V gene, CDR1 is SGHTA and CDR2 is FQGNSA. V shed 3 bases and J shed 7 bases, with 9 bases lying between them. The length of the CDR3 is 13 residues. The CDR3 spells CASSFAGFGELFF. The CDR3 nucleotides read TGTGCCAGCAGCTTTGCAGGATTCGGGGAGCTGTTTTTT.

The table lists this clone with a count of one. CDR3 nucleotide sequence: TGTGCCAGCAGGAGGGTACCAACTAATGAAAAACTGTTTTTT. Translated: CASRRVPTNEKLFF. The V call is TRBV2, the J call TRBJ1-4; the D is unclear. The V and J ends lost 6 bases and 0 bases respectively, with 8 bases between them. CDR3 size: 14 residues. CDR1 and CDR2 from the germline V gene are SNHLY and FYNNEI. Full variable domain (outside the CDR3, taken from reference TRBV2 and TRBJ1-4): EPEVTQTPSHQVTQMGQEVILRCVPISNHLYFYWYRQILGQKVEFLVSFYNNEISEKSEIFDDQFSVERPDGSNFTLKIRSTKLEDSAMYFCASRRVPTNEKLFFGSGTQLSVL.

The chain combines TRBV28 with TRBJ1-5; 7 bases align to TRBD1. The CDR3 covers 14 residues. From germline, CDR1 is MDHEN and CDR2 SYDVKM. With 5 bases clipped from V and 5 bases from J, the junction kept 6 bases outside the gene matches. The CDR3 DNA follows: TGTGCCAGCAGTCCAGACAGGGATCATCAGCCCCAGCATTTT. It translates to CASSPDRDHQPQHF.

V and J are TRBV6-1 and TRBJ2-3; 8 bases line up with TRBD2. This CDR3 has 18 residues. CDR1 and CDR2 from the germline V gene are MNHNS and SASEGT. V shed 0 bases and J 1 base; nucleotides not matched to a gene: 9. The DNA for the CDR3 is TGTGCCAGCAGTGAAGCGCTGAGCGGGAGAGGGGGCACAGATACGCAGTATTTT. Translating it yields CASSEALSGRGGTDTQYF.

This chain connects TRBV18 to TRBJ1-2; perhaps TRBD1 as D (5 bases). Germline V gene lookup returns CDR1 KGHSH and CDR2 LQKENI. Trimming shortened V by 2 bases and J by 7 bases, and 17 bases separated the two germline ends. This CDR3 is built from 15 residues. The CDR3 bases are TGTGCCAGCTCACCAGACCTACAGGCAAAAGGTGGCTACACCTTC. Protein: CASSPDLQAKGGYTF.

The chain has TRBV5-1 and TRBJ1-1; D not certain. The CDR3 is 14 amino acids. CDR1 and CDR2 from the germline V gene are SGHRS and YFSETQ. Deletions cut 0 bases from V and 6 bases from J, with 12 bases between. CDR3 residues: CASSLEITVAEAFF. The CDR3 region has the DNA TGCGCCAGCAGCTTGGAGATTACGGTTGCTGAAGCTTTCTTT.

The chain couples TRBV15 to TRBJ1-5, with 8 bases lining up with TRBD1. Germline values: CDR1 LNHNV, CDR2 YYDKDF (reference sequence). The CDR3 is 16 residues long. Trimming took 0 bases from V and 8 from J; bases not matched to a gene: 9. CDR3 bases: TGTGCCACCAGCAGAGATGAGGCAGGGGGCCGGGAGCCCCAGCATTTT. Protein: CATSRDEAGGREPQHF.

V usage is TRBV30 and J usage is TRBJ1-4, with 9 bases aligning to TRBD1. CDR3 size: 14 residues. Germline V gives CDR1 GTSNPN, CDR2 SVGIG (reference sequence). V lost 2 bases, J lost 7 bases, and 5 bases stayed unmatched. The CDR3 reads CAWSPDRGFEKLFF. The CDR3 nucleotides are TGTGCCTGGAGTCCGGACAGGGGCTTTGAAAAACTGTTTTTT.